What follows describes a single TCR beta chain. Its antigen target is currently unknown. No much larger clone exists at a distance of one base, and base qualities are not known. These data belong to a study of blood T cell repertoires in COVID-19 (dated by TCRdb to between 2020 and 2021). The study in broad terms: Collaborator samples came from the United States, Italy and Spain and covered acute and convalescent phases of COVID-19. The prospective study material was composed of cDNA or gDNA derived from T cells, B-cell-depleted T cells, or PBMCs. The dataset comprised deeply sampled blood TCRbeta repertoires from subjects exposed to, actively infected with, or recovered from COVID-19. A freely available public database, intended as a resource for researchers studying the immune response to SARS-CoV-2, is where the repertoires were released. Samples were obtained from the ongoing ImmuneRACE study (first 160 participants) and from 1,254 subjects provided by 6 global collaborators. A de-identified subject ID, COVID-19 status, age in years and sex were almost always included in the sample metadata. Where available, HLA class I and class II types were obtained from metadata supplied by the sample provider rather than from assay-based typing.

The collaborating institutions used their own protocols to collect whole blood in K2EDTA tubes. For TCRbeta analysis, collaborators shipped samples in one of three forms: frozen whole blood, isolated PBMCs, or DNA extracted from either of those sample types. Results the study describes overall, beyond this receptor: The amount of clinical and demographic metadata varied by source and participant and was provided uncurated.

TCRbeta CDR3 regions were amplified from genomic DNA by means of the immunoSEQ Assay, a bias-controlled multiplex PCR. Processing in the source paper ran as follows. The number of nucleated cells in each sample was estimated from the amplification of reference gene primers within the assay. To quantify the absolute abundance of each unique TCRbeta CDR3 rearrangement, sequence reads were collapsed and filtered. For each sample, productive Simpson clonality was calculated as the square root of Simpson's diversity index across productive rearrangements. In its TCRdb copy, this immuneACCESS table keeps in-frame sequences only and misses some clones. Where compared with another copy, unresolved V genes explain less than half of these, and the others have no known cause. V and J calls and clone size come straight from that table; D and trimming were deduced from the DNA. This sample has approximately 130,000 clones in its table, and almost 80% of those were observed once. More than 20% of the sample belongs to the ten largest clones.

Ends trimmed: V by 1 base, J by 1 base; bases unmatched to a gene: 4. Inclusive of the bounding cysteine and phenylalanine, the CDR3 is 16 residues long. Only the CDR3 part of the read is kept: 48 bases, read in frame from the first base. CDR1 and CDR2, per the germline V gene, are SGHTA and FQGNSA. The receptor comes from a human donor in a cohort sampled during active COVID-19. The chain is made from TRBV7-2 and TRBJ2-1; TRBD2 fits 7 bases in the junction. What was sequenced was peripheral blood. The sequenced DNA is TGTGCCAGCAGCTTAGGACTAGCCAAGTCCTACAATGAGCAGTTCTTC. It translates as CASSLGLAKSYNEQFF.